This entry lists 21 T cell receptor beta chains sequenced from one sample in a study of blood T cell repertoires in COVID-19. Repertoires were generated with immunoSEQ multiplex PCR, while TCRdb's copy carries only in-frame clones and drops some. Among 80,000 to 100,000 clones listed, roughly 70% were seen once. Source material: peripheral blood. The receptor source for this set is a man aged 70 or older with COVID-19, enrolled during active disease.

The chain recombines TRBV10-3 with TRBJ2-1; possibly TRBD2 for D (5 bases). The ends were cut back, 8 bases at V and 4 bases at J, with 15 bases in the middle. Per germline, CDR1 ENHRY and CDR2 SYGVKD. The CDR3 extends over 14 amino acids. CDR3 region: CAIGAVNRYNEQFF. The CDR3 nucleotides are TGTGCCATCGGAGCGGTTAACCGTTACAATGAGCAGTTCTTC.

The CDR3: CAIRGDRGETQYF. CDR3 bases: TGTGCCATCAGGGGCGACAGGGGGGAGACCCAGTACTTC. The chain joins TRBV10-3 to TRBJ2-5; 9 bases map to TRBD1. CDR1 is ENHRY and CDR2 is SYGVKD in the germline V gene. This CDR3 is 13 amino acids long. The V and J ends lost 6 bases and 5 bases, in that order; junction bases with no gene match: 4.

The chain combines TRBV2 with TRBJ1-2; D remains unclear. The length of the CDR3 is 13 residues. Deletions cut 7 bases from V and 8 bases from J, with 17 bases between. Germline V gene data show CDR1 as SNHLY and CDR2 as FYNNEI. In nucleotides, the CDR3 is TGTGCCAGCAAATTCGAGGGTCTCTACGGCTACACCTTC. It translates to CASKFEGLYGYTF. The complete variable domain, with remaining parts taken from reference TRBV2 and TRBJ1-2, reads EPEVTQTPSHQVTQMGQEVILRCVPISNHLYFYWYRQILGQKVEFLVSFYNNEISEKSEIFDDQFSVERPDGSNFTLKIRSTKLEDSAMYFCASKFEGLYGYTFGSGTRLTVV.

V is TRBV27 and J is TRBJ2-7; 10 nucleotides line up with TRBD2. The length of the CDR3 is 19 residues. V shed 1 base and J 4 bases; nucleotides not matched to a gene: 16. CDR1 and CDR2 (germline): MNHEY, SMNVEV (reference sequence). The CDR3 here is CASSLFKGGAGGPKYEQYF. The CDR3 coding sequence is TGTGCCAGCAGTTTATTTAAGGGGGGAGCGGGAGGGCCGAAATACGAGCAGTACTTC.

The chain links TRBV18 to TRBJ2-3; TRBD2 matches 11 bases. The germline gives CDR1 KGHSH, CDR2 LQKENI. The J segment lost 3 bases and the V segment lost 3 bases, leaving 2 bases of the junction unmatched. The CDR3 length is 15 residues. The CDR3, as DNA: TGTGCCAGCTCACCTACTAGCGGGAGTACAGATACGCAGTATTTT. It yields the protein CASSPTSGSTDTQYF.

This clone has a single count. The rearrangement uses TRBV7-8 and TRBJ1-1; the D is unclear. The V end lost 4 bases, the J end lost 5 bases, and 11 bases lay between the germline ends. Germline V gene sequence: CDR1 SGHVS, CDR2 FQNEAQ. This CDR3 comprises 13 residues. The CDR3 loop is CASSSSAGTEAFF. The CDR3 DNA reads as TGTGCCAGCAGCTCTTCGGCGGGGACTGAAGCTTTCTTT. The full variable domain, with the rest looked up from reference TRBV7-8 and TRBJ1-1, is GAGVSQSPRYKVAKRGQDVALRCDPISGHVSLFWYQQALGQGPEFLTYFQNEAQLDKSGLPSDRFFAERPEGSVSTLKIQRTQQEDSAVYLCASSSSAGTEAFFGQGTRLTVV.

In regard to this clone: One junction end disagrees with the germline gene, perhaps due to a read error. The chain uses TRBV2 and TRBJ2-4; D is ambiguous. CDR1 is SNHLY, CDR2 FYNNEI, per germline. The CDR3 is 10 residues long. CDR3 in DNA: TGTGCCAGCAGTGGGTACTATTCATCCTTC. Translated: CASSGYYSSF.

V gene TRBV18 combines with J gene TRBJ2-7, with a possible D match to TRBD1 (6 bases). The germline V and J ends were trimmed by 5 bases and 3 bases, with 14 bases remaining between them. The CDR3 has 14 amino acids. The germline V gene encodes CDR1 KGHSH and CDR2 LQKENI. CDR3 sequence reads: CASSDTGHGYEQYF. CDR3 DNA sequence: TGTGCCAGCTCAGACACGGGACACGGCTACGAGCAGTACTTC.

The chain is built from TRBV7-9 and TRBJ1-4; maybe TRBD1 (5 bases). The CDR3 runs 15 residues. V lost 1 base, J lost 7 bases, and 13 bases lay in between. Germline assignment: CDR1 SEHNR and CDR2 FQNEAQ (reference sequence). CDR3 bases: TGTGCCAGCAGCTTAGAACGGGGGGTTGGTGAAAAACTGTTTTTT. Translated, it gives CASSLERGVGEKLFF.

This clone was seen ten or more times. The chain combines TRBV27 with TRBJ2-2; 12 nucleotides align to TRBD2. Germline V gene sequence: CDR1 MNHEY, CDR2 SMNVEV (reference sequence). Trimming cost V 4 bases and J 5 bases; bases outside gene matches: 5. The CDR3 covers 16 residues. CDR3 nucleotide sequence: TGTGCCAGCAGTTCGACTAGCGGGAGTAGGACCGGGGAGCTGTTTTTT. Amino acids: CASSSTSGSRTGELFF.

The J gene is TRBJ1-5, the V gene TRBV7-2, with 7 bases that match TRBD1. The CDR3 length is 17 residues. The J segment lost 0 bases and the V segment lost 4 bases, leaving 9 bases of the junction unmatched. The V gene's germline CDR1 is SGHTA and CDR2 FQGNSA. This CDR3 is CASSSRGPSYSNQPQHF. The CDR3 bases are TGTGCCAGCAGCTCAAGGGGGCCCAGTTATAGCAATCAGCCCCAGCATTTT.

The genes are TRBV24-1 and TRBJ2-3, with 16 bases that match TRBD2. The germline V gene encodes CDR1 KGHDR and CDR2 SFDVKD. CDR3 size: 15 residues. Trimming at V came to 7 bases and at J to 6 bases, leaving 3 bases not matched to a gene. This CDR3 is CATSPGLAGGDTQYF. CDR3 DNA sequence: TGTGCCACCAGCCCGGGACTAGCGGGAGGGGATACGCAGTATTTT.

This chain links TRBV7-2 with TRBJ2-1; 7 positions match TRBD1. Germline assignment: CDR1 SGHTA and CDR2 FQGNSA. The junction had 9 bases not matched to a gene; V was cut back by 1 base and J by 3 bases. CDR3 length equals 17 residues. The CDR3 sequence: CASSLGSSRDSYNEQFF. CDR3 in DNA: TGTGCCAGCAGCTTAGGTTCAAGTCGGGACAGCTACAATGAGCAGTTCTTC.

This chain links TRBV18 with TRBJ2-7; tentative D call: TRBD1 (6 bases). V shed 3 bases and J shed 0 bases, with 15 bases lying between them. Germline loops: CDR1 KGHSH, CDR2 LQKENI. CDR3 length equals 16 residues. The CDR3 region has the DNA TGTGCCAGCTCACCCACAGGGAGTCCGAGCTCCTACGAGCAGTACTTC. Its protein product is CASSPTGSPSSYEQYF.

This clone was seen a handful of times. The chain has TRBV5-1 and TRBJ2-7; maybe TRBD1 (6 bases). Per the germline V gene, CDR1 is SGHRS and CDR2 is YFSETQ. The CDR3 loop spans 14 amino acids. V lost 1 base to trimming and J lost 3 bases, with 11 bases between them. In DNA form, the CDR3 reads TGCGCCAGCAGCTTGCTAACAGGGAACTACGAGCAGTACTTC. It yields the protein CASSLLTGNYEQYF.

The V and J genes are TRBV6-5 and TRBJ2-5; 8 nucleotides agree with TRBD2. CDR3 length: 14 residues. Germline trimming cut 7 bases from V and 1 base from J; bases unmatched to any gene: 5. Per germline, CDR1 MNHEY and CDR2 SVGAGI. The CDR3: CASTQAGVQETQYF. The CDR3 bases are TGTGCCAGCACCCAAGCGGGGGTCCAAGAGACCCAGTACTTC.

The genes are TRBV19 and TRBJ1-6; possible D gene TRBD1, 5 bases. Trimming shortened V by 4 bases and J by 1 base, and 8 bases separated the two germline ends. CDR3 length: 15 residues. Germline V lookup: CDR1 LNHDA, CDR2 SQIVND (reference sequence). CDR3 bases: TGTGCCAGTAGTACCGGGGGATCCTATAATTCACCCCTCCACTTT. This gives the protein CASSTGGSYNSPLHF.

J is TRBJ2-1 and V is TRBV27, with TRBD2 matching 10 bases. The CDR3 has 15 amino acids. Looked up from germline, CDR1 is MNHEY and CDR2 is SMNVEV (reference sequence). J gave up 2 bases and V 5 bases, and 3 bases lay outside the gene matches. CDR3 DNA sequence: TGTGCCAGCAGTCCAGCGGGAGGGACCTACAATGAGCAGTTCTTC. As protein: CASSPAGGTYNEQFF.

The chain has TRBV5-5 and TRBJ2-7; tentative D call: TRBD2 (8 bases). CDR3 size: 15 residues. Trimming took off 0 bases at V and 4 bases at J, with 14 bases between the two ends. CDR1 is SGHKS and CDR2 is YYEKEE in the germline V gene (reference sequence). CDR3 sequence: CASSLAGRGLYEQYF. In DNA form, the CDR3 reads TGTGCCAGCAGCTTGGCCGGGAGGGGGCTATACGAGCAGTACTTC.

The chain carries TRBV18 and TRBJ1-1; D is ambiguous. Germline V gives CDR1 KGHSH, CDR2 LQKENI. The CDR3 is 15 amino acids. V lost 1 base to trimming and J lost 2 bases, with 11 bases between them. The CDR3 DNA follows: TGTGCCAGCTCACCACAGGGAGGGAAAAACACTGAAGCTTTCTTT. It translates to CASSPQGGKNTEAFF.

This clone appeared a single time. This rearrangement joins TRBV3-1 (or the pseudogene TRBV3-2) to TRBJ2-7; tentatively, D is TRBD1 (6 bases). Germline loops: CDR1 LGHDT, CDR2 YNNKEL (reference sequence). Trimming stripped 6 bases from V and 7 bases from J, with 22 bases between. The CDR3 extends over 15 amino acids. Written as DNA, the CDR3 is TGTGCCAGCAGAAAAGGACAGAGGTCGCTGGGGGAGCAGTACTTC. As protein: CASRKGQRSLGEQYF.